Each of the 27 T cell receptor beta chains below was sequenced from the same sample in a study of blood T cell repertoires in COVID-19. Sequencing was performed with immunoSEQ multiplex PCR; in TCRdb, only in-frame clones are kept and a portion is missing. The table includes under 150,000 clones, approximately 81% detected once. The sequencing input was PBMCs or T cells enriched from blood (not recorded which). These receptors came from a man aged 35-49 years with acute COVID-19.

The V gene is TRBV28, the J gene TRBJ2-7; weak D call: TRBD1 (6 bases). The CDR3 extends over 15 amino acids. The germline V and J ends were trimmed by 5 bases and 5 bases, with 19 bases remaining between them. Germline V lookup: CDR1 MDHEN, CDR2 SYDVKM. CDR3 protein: CASSNTGSAWDEQYF. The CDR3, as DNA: TGTGCCAGCAGTAATACAGGGTCGGCTTGGGACGAGCAGTACTTC.

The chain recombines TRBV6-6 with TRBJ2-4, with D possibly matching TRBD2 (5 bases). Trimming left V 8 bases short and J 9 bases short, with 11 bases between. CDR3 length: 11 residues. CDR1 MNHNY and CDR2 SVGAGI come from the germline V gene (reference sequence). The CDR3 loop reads CASWGEGIQYF. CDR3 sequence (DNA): TGTGCCAGCTGGGGTGAGGGCATTCAGTACTTC.

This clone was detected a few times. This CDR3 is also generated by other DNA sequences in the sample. The CDR3 DNA reads TGTGCCAGTAGTAGTACAGGGGACACTGAAGCTTTCTTT. Amino acids: CASSSTGDTEAFF. The chain joins TRBV19 to TRBJ1-1; 7 bases map to TRBD1. The CDR3 contains 13 residues. Germline loops: CDR1 LNHDA, CDR2 SQIVND (reference sequence). The V gene end was trimmed by 4 bases and the J gene end by 3 bases; junction bases not matched to a gene: 2.

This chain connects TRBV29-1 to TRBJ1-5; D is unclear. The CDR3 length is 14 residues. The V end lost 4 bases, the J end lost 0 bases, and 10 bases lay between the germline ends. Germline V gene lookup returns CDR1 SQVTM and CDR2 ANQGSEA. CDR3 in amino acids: CSVVEGHSNQPQHF. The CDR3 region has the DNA TGCAGCGTTGTGGAGGGCCATAGCAATCAGCCCCAGCATTTT. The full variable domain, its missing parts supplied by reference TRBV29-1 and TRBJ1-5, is SAVISQKPSRDICQRGTSLTIQCQVDSQVTMMFWYRQQPGQSLTLIATANQGSEATYESGFVIDKFPISRPNLTFSTLTVSNMSPEDSSIYLCSVVEGHSNQPQHFGDGTRLSIL.

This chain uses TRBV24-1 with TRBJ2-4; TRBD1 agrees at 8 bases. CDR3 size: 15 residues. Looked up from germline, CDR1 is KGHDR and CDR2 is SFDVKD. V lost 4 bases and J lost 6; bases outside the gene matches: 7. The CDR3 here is CATSDPTGAGNIQYF. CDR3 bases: TGTGCCACCAGTGACCCGACAGGGGCAGGAAACATTCAGTACTTC.

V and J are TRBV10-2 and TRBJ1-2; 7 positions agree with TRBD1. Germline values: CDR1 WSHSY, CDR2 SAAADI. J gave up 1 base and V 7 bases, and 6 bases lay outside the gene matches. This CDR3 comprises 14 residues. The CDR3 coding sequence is TGCGCCAGCACCTCTTACAGGGGTAACTATGGCTACACCTTC. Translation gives CASTSYRGNYGYTF.

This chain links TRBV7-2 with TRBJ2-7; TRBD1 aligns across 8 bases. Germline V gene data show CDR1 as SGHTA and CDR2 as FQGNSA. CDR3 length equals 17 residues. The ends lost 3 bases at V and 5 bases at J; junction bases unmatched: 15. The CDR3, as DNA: TGTGCCAGCAGCTTCTTTTCTGGGGTCAGGGGGCGCGACGAGCAGTACTTC. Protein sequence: CASSFFSGVRGRDEQYF.

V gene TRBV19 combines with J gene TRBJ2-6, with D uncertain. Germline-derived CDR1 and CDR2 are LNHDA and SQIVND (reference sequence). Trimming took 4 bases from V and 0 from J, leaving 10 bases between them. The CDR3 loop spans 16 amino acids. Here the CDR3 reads CASSTSTGSGANVLTF. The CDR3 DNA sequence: TGTGCCAGTAGTACCTCTACGGGCTCTGGGGCCAACGTCCTGACTTTC.

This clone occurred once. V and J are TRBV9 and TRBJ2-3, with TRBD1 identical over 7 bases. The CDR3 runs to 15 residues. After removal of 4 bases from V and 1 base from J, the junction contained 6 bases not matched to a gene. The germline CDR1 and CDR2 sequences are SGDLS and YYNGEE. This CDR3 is CASSYRGLGTDTQYF. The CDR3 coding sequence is TGTGCCAGCAGCTACAGGGGCCTGGGCACAGATACGCAGTATTTT.

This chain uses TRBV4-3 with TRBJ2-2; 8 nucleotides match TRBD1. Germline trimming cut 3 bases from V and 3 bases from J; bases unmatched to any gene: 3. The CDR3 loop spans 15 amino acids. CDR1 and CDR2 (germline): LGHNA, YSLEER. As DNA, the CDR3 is TGCGCCAGCAGCCACGCGGACAGGGACACCGGGGAGCTGTTTTTT. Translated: CASSHADRDTGELFF.

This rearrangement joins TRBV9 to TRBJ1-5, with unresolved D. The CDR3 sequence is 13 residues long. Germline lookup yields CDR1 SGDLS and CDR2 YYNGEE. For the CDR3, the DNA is TGTGCATCCGGACGGGATAGCAATCAGCCCCAGCATTTT. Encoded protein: CASGRDSNQPQHF.

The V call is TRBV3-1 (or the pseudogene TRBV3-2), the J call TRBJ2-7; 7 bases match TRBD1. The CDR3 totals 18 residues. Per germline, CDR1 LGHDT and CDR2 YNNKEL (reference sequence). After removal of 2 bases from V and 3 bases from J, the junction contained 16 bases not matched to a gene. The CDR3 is CASSQYADREQRGYEQYF. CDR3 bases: TGTGCCAGCAGCCAATATGCCGACAGGGAGCAAAGGGGCTACGAGCAGTACTTC.

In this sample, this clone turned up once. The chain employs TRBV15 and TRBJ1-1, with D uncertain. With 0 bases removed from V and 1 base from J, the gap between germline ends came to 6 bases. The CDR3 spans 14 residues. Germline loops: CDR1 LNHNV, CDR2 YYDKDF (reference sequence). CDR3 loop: CATSRDRWNTEAFF. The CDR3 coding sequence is TGTGCCACCAGCAGAGATCGGTGGAACACTGAAGCTTTCTTT.

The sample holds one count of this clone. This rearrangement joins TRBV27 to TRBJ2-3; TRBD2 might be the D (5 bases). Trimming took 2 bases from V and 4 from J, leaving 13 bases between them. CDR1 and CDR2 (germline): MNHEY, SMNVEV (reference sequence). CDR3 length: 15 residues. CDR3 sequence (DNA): TGTGCCAGCAGTTTAGAACGGGGAAGCGCAGATACGCAGTATTTT. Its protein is CASSLERGSADTQYF.

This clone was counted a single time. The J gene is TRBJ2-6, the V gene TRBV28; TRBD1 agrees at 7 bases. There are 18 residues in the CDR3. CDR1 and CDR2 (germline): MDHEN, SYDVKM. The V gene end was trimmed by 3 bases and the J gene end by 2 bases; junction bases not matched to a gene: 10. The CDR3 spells CASSFLLTGATGANVLTF. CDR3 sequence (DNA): TGTGCCAGCAGTTTCCTACTAACAGGGGCGACTGGGGCCAACGTCCTGACTTTC.

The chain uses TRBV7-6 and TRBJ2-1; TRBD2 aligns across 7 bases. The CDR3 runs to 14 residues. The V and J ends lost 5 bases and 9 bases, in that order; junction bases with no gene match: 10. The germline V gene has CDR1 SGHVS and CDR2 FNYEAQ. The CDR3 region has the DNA TGTGCCAGCAGCAAAGATGGGACTACAGTTGAGCAGTTCTTC. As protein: CASSKDGTTVEQFF.

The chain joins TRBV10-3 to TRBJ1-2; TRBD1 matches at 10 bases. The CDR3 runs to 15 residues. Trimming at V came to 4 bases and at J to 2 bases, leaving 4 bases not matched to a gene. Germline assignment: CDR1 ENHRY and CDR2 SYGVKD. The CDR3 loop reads CAISGQDRGNYGYTF. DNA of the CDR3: TGTGCCATCAGTGGGCAGGACAGGGGGAACTATGGCTACACCTTC.

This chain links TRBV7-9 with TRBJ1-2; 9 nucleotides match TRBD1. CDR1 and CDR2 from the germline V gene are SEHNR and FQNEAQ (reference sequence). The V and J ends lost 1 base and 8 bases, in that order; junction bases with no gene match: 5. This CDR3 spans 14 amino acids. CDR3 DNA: TGTGCCAGCAGCTTAGTACAGGGGGCTGGCGGCTACACCTTC. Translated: CASSLVQGAGGYTF.

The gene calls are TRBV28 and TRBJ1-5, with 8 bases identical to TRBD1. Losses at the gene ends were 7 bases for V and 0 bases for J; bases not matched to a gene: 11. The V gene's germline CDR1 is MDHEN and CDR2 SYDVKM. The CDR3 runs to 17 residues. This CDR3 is CASIPGTGINSNQPQHF. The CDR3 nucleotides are TGTGCCAGCATTCCGGGGACAGGAATCAATAGCAATCAGCCCCAGCATTTT.

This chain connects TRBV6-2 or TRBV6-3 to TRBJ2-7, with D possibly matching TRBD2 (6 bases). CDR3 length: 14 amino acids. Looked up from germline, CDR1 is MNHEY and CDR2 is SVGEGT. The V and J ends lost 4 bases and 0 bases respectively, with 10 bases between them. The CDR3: CASSFSGFSYEQYF. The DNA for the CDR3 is TGTGCCAGCAGTTTTAGCGGTTTCTCCTACGAGCAGTACTTC.

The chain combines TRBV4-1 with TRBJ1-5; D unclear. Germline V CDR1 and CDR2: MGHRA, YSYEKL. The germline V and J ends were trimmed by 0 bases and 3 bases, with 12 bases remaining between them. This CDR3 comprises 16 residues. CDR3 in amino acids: CASSQEVGASNQPQHF. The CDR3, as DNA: TGCGCCAGCAGCCAAGAGGTAGGAGCCTCCAATCAGCCCCAGCATTTT.

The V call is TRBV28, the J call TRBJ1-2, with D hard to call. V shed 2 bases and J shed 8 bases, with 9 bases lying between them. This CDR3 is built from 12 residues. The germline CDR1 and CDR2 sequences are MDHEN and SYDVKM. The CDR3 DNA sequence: TGTGCCAGCAGTTTAGAGACTCGCGGCTACACCTTC. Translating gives CASSLETRGYTF.

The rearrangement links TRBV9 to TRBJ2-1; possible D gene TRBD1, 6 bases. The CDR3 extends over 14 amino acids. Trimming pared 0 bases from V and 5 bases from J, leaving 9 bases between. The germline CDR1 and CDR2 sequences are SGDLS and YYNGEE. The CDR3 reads CASSVGQGHNEQFF. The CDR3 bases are TGTGCCAGCAGCGTAGGCCAGGGGCACAATGAGCAGTTCTTC.

This chain's CDR3 is CASSANRDSIPYGYTF. The DNA of the CDR3 is TGTGCCAGTAGTGCAAACCGGGACAGCATTCCTTATGGCTACACCTTC. The gene calls are TRBV19 and TRBJ1-2; 7 bases align to TRBD1. The CDR3 runs to 16 residues. The germline gives CDR1 LNHDA, CDR2 SQIVND (reference sequence). Trimming at V came to 5 bases and at J to 5 bases, leaving 14 bases not matched to a gene. The full variable domain, its missing parts supplied by reference TRBV19 and TRBJ1-2, is DGGITQSPKYLFRKEGQNVTLSCEQNLNHDAMYWYRQDPGQGLRLIYYSQIVNDFQKGDIAEGYSVSREKKESFPLTVTSAQKNPTAFYLCASSANRDSIPYGYTFGSGTRLTVV.

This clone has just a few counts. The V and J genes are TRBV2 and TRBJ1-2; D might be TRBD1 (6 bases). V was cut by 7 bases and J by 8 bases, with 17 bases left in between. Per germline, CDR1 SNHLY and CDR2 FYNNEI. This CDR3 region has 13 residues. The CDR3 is CASTTGPRVGYTF. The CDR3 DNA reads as TGTGCCAGCACTACAGGGCCACGAGTAGGCTACACCTTC. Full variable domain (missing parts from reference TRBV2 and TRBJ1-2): EPEVTQTPSHQVTQMGQEVILRCVPISNHLYFYWYRQILGQKVEFLVSFYNNEISEKSEIFDDQFSVERPDGSNFTLKIRSTKLEDSAMYFCASTTGPRVGYTFGSGTRLTVV.

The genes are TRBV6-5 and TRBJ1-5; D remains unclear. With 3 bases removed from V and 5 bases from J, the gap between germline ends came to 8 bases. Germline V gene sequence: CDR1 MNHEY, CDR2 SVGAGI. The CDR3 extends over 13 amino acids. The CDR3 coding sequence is TGTGCCAGCAGTTATTCCCTCGATCAGCCCCAGCATTTT. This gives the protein CASSYSLDQPQHF.

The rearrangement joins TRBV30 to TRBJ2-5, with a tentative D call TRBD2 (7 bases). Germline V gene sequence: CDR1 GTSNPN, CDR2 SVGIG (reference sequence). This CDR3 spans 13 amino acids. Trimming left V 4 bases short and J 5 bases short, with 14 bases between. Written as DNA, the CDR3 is TGTGCCTGGAATTACAGGGAGGGGGAGACCCAGTACTTC. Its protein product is CAWNYREGETQYF.